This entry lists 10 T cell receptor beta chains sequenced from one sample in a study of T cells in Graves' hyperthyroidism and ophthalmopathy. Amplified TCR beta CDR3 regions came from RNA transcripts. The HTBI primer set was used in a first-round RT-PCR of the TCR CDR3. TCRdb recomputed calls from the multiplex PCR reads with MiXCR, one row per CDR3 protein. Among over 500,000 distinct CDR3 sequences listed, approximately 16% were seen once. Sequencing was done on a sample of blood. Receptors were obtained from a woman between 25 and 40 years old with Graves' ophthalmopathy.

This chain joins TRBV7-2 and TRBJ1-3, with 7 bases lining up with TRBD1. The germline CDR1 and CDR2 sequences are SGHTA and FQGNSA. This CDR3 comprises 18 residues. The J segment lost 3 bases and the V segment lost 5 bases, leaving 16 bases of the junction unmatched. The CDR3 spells CASSLNRQGLLGGNTIYF. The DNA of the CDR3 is TGTGCCAGCAGCCTAAACAGACAGGGATTACTGGGTGGAAACACCATATATTTT.

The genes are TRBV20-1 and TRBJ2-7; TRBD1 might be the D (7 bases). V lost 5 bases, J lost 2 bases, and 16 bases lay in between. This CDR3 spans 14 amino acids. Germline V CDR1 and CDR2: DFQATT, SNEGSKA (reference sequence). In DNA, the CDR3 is TGCAGTGCTCCAGACAGGGAGGTTACCTACGAGCAGTACTTC. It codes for CSAPDREVTYEQYF.

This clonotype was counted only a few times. CDR3 sequence reads: CASSEYVRDRYGYTF. Here the CDR3 DNA reads TGTGCCAGCAGTGAATACGTACGGGACCGCTATGGCTACACCTTC. J is TRBJ1-2 and V is TRBV25-1; the D gene is possibly TRBD1 (5 bases). The ends were cut back, 0 bases at V and 4 bases at J, with 12 bases in the middle. This CDR3 is built from 15 residues. Germline V lookup: CDR1 MGHDK, CDR2 SYGVNS.

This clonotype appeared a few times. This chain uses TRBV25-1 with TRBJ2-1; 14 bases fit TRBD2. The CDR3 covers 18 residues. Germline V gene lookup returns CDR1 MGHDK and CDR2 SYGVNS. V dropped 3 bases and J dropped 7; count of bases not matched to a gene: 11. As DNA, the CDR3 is TGTGCCAGCAGTGATCCATACAGACTAGCGGGAGGGTTAAATGAGCAGTTCTTC. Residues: CASSDPYRLAGGLNEQFF.

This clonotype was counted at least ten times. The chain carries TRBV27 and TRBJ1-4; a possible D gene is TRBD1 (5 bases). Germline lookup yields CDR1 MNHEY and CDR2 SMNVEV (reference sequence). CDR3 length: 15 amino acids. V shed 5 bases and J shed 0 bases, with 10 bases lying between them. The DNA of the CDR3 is TGTGCCAGCAGTCAGGGACCTGCAACTAATGAAAAACTGTTTTTT. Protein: CASSQGPATNEKLFF. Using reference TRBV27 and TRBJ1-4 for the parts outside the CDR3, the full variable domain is EAQVTQNPRYLITVTGKKLTVTCSQNMNHEYMSWYRQDPGLGLRQIYYSMNVEVTDKGDVPEGYKVSRKEKRNFPLILESPSPNQTSLYFCASSQGPATNEKLFFGSGTQLSVL.

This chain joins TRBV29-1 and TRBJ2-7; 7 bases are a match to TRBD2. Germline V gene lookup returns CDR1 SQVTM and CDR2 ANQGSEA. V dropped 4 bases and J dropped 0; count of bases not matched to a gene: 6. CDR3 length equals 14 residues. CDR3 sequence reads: CSVVSLADSYEQYF. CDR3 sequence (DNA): TGCAGCGTTGTTTCCCTAGCGGACTCCTACGAGCAGTACTTC.

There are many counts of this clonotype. CDR3 residues: CAWTPPGHSNQPQHF. For the CDR3, the DNA is TGTGCCTGGACCCCCCCGGGACATAGCAATCAGCCCCAGCATTTT. V gene TRBV30 combines with J gene TRBJ1-5; tentative D call: TRBD1 (6 bases). The CDR3 length is 15 residues. Germline V lookup: CDR1 GTSNPN, CDR2 SVGIG (reference sequence). The V gene lost 4 bases and the J gene lost 0 bases, with 13 bases spanning the gap.

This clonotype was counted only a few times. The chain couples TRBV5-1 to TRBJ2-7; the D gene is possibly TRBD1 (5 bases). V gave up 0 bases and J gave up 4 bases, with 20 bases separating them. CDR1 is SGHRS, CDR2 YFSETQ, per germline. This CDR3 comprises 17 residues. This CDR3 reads CASSLAPSQAQSYEQYF. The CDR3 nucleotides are TGCGCCAGCAGCTTGGCCCCTTCACAGGCGCAGTCGTACGAGCAGTACTTC.

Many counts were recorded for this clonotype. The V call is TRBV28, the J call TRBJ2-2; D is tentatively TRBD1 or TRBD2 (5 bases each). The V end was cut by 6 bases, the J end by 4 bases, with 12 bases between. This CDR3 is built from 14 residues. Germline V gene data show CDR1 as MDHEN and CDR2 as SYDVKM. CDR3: CASSLGRPTGELFF. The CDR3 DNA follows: TGTGCCAGCAGCCTGGGACGCCCCACCGGGGAGCTGTTTTTT.

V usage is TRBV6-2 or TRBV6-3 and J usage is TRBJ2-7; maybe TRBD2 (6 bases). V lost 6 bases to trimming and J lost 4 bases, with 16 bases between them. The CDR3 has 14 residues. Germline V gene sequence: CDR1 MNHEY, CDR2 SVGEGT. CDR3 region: CASSVSGYAYEQYF. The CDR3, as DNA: TGTGCCAGCAGCGTTAGCGGTTACGCATACGAGCAGTACTTC.